This T cell receptor beta chain was observed in a study of shared clonotypes between healthy human individuals. General study results and limits: The sharing of 4% to 5.5% of naive CD4 clonotypes was seen across several donors.

Concerning this clone itself: Its antigen is unknown.

Trimming took 3 bases from V and 3 from J, leaving 11 bases between them. This CDR3 comprises 14 residues. Germline CDR1 reads SGHTA; CDR2 reads FQGNSA. Per the study methods: Junction-only immunoSEQ data arrived without quality scores, meaning filtering differed. Libraries were prepared by immunoSEQ multiplex PCR; TCRdb keeps only in-frame clonotypes and omits some of them. The DNA was the basis for D and trimming; V, J and clone size are from that table. Of under 1,900,000 clones in the sample, about 98.5% were seen once. Sequenced input: naive CD4+ T cells sorted from blood. Subset defined: CD45RA+ positively selected. The chain uses TRBV7-2 and TRBJ1-1; D is perhaps TRBD1 (5 bases). The receptor's source is a man younger than 45 in good health. The CDR3 protein is CASSFGQGYTEAFF. CDR3 sequence (DNA): TGTGCCAGCAGCTTTGGCCAGGGCTACACTGAAGCTTTCTTT.